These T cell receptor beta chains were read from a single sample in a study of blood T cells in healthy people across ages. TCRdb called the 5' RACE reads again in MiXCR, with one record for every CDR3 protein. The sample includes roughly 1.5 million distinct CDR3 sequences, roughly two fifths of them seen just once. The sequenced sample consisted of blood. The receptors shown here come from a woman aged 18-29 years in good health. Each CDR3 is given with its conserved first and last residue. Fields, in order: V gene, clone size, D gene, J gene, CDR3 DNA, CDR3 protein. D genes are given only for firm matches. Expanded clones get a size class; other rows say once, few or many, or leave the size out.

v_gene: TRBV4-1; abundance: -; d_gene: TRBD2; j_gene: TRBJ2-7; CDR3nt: TGCGCCAGCAGCCAAGGTAGCGGGGGGTTCTACGAGCAGTACTTC; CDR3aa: CASSQGSGGFYEQYF
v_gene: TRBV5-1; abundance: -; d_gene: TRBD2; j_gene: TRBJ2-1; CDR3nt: TGCGCCAGCAGCTTGGAGAGCGGGGGGGTCTACAATGAGCAGTTCTTC; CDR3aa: CASSLESGGVYNEQFF
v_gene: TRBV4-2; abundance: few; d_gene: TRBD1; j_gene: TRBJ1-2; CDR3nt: TGTGCCAGCAGCCAACCTGGACAGGGTGTTAACTATGGCTACACCTTC; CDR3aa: CASSQPGQGVNYGYTF
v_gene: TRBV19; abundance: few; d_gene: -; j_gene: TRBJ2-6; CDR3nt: TGTGCCAGTAGTATATTTGGCTCTGGGGCCAACGTCCTGACTTTC; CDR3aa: CASSIFGSGANVLTF
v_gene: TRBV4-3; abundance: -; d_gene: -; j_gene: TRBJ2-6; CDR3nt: TGCGCCAGCAGCCAAGGGGGGACGGCCTCTGGGGCCAACGTCCTGACTTTC; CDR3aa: CASSQGGTASGANVLTF
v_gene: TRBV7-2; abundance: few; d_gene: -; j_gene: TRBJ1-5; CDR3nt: TGTGCCAGCAGCCCCCGGGCCACTGCTCCGGATCAGCCCCAGCATTTT; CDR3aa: CASSPRATAPDQPQHF
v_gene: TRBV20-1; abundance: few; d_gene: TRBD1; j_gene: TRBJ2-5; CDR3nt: TGCAGTGCCCGGGACAGGGTTGTGGCCCAGTACTTC; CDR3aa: CSARDRVVAQYF
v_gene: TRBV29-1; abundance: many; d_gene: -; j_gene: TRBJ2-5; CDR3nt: TGCAGCGTTGACCAGGTGCTACAAGAGACCCAGTACTTC; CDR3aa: CSVDQVLQETQYF
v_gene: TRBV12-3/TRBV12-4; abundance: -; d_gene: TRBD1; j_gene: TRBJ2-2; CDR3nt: TGTGCCAGCAGACGGACAGGGACGAACACCAGGGAGCTGTTTTTT; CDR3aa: CASRRTGTNTRELFF
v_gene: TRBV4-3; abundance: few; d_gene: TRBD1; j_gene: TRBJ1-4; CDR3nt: TGCGCCAGCAGCCAAGACTGGTCGGCGGCAGGGGGCGAAAAACTGTTTTTT; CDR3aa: CASSQDWSAAGGEKLFF
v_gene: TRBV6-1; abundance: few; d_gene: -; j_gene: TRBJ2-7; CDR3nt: TGTGCCAGCAGAGAGTACAATGAGCAGTACTTC; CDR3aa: CASREYNEQYF
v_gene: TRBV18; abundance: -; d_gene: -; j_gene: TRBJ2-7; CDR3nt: TGTGCCAGCTCACCACCCCGGCAGGGTGGGTACGAGCAGTACTTC; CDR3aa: CASSPPRQGGYEQYF
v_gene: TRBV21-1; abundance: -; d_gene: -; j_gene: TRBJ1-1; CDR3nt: TGTGCCAGCAGCACGCTATCGAAGGGGGCGGCTGAAGCTTTCTTT; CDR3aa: CASSTLSKGAAEAFF
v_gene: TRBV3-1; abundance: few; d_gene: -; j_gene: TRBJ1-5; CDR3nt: TGTGCCAGCAGCGCTGCCGGTAGCAATCAGCCCCAGCATTTT; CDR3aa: CASSAAGSNQPQHF
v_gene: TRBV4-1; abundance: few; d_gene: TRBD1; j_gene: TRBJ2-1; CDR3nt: TGCGCCAGCAGCCAAGGCCCCGGGACAGTTAATGAGCAGTTCTTC; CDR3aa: CASSQGPGTVNEQFF
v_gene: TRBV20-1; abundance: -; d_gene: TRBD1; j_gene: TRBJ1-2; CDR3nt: TGCAGTGCTAGATGGACAGGGGTAGGCTACACCTTC; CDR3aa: CSARWTGVGYTF
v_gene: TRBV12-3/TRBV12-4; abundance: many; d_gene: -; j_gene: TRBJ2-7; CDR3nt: TGTGCCAGCAGTTTAGCTGGCAGCTACTACGAGCAGTACTTC; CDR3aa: CASSLAGSYYEQYF
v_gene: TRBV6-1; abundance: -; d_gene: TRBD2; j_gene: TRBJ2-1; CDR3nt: TGTGCCAGCAGTCGGACTAGCGGGAGTATTTACAATGAGCAGTTCTTC; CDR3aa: CASSRTSGSIYNEQFF
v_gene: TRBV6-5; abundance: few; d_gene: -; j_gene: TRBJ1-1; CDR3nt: TGTGCCAGCAGTTACCGTCAGCCGAACACTGAAGCTTTCTTT; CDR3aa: CASSYRQPNTEAFF
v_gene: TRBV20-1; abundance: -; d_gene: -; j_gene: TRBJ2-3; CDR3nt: TGCAGTGCTAGAGGTCTTTCAGATACGCAGTATTTT; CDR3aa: CSARGLSDTQYF
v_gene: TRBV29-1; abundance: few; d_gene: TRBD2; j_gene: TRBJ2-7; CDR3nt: TGCAGCGTTGAAGGCCTAGCGGGAGGGTACGAGCAGTACTTC; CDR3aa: CSVEGLAGGYEQYF
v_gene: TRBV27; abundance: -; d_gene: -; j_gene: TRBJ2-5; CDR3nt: TGTGCCAGCAGTAAAACAGGGCACCACCAAGAGACCCAGTACTTC; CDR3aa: CASSKTGHHQETQYF
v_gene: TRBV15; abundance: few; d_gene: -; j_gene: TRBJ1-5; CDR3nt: TGTGCCACCAGTAAAGGGGACTACAATCAGCCCCAGCATTTT; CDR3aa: CATSKGDYNQPQHF
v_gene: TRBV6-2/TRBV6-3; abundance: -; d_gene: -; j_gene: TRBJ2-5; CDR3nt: TGTGCCAGCAGTTATTTGGGGGGCCAGGAGACCCAGTACTTC; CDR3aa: CASSYLGGQETQYF
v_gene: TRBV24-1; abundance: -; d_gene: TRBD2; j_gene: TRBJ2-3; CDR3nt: TGTGCCGCCAGTTTCGGGGGGAGTTCAGATACGCAGTATTTT; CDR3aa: CAASFGGSSDTQYF
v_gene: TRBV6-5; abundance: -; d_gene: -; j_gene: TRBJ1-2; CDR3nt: TGTGCCAGCAGTTACGCGCCAGCCCTCAAGACGGGCTACACCTTC; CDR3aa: CASSYAPALKTGYTF
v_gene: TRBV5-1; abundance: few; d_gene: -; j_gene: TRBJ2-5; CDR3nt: TGCGCCAGCAGCGAAAGTCCTTACAAGAAAGAAGAGACCCAGTACTTC; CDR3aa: CASSESPYKKEETQYF
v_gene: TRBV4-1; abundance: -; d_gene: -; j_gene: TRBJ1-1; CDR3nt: TGCGCCAGCAGCCAAGATTGGTCTGAAGCTTTCTTT; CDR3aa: CASSQDWSEAFF
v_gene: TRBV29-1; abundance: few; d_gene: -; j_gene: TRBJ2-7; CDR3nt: TGCAGCGTTCTGGAGTGGGGTTCCTACGAGCAGTACTTC; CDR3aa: CSVLEWGSYEQYF
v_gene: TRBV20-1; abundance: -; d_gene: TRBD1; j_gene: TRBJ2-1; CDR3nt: TGCAGTGCAAAGGACAGGCCGACTTTCTCCTACAATGAGCAGTTCTTC; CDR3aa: CSAKDRPTFSYNEQFF